This T cell receptor beta chain was identified in a study of T-cell reconstitution after alpha-beta-depleted transplantation in children. Study-wide results and caveats: The high TCRbeta diversity at day 60 in some patients came from surviving recipient T cells and thymic progenitors. At one year after transplant, newly produced T cells mostly accounted for T-cell counts and diversity.

In its sample, this clonotype was seen many times. Its cognate antigen is unknown. For TCRbeta, the library was prepared with unique molecular identifiers. TCRdb analysed the PCR reads with MiXCR anew, one entry per CDR3 protein. The repertoire holds 250,000 or so distinct CDR3 sequences, with around 7.5% as singletons. This receptor was identified in a male patient aged 10-17 years who had a stem cell transplant for acute lymphoblastic leukemia, so the T cells may come from the graft donor. The sample here was PBMCs, mostly from graft donor cells, taken 180 days after TCRalphabeta/CD19-depleted stem cell transplant.

The CDR3: CASSFTRQGSSYEQYF. The CDR3 DNA sequence: TGCGCCAGCAGCTTTACCCGACAGGGCAGTTCCTACGAGCAGTACTTC. This rearrangement joins TRBV5-1 to TRBJ2-7, with 7 bases aligning to TRBD1. This CDR3 comprises 16 residues. The junction had 9 bases not matched to a gene; V was cut back by 2 bases and J by 1 base. Germline CDR1 SGHRS, CDR2 YFSETQ.